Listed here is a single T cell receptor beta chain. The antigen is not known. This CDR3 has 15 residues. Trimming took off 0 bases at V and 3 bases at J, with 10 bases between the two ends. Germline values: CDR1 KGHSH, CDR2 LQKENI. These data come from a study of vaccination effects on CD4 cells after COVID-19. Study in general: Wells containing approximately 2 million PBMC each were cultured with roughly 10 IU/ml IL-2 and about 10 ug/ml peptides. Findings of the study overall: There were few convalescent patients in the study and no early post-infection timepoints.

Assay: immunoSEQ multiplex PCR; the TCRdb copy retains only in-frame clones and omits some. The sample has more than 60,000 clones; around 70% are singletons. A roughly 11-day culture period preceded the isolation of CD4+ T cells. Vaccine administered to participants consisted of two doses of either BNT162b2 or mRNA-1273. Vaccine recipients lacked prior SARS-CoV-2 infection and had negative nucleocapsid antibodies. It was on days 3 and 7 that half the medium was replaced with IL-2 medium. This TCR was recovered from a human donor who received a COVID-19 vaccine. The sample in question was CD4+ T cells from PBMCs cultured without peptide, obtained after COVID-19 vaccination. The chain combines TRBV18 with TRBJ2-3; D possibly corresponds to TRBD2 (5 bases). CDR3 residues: CASSPPRAMTDTQYF. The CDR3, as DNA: TGTGCCAGCTCACCACCGAGGGCGATGACAGATACGCAGTATTTT. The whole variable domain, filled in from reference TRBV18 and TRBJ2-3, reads NAGVMQNPRHLVRRRGQEARLRCSPMKGHSHVYWYRQLPEEGLKFMVYLQKENIIDESGMPKERFSAEFPKEGPSILRIQQVVRGDSAAYFCASSPPRAMTDTQYFGPGTRLTVL.